This record looks at one TCR beta chain sequence and its context. Trimming removed 5 bases from V and 6 bases from J, with 23 bases in between. Per the germline V gene, CDR1 is MDHEN and CDR2 is SYDVKM. The CDR3 consists of 17 residues. Here immunoSEQ multiplex PCR was the method, and the copy in TCRdb shows in-frame clones only, minus some. The sample has 85,000 to 100,000 clones; approximately 86% are singletons. This entry belongs to a study of radiotherapy plus CTLA-4 blockade in lung cancer. V and J are TRBV28 and TRBJ2-4, with D perhaps assigned TRBD1 or TRBD2 (6 bases each). Specimen: peripheral blood, collected from a patient treated with radiotherapy plus ipilimumab. This TCR was sampled from a human donor with non-small cell lung cancer that progressed on radiotherapy plus ipilimumab. DNA for the CDR3: TGTGCCAGCAGTACCCTAAATTCGGGGGCGGGTGTAAACATTCAGTACTTC. It translates to CASSTLNSGAGVNIQYF.